This T cell receptor (beta chain) was identified during a study of T cell responses to AZD1222 COVID-19 vaccine. The study, taken as a whole, reports: Clonal diversity was possibly underestimated, and white British individuals and females predominated among donors.

Sequenced by immunoSEQ multiplex PCR; TCRdb stores in-frame clones only, minus some. The sample lists about 220,000 clones; about 92% were seen once. The CDR3 contains 14 residues. The J segment lost 2 bases and the V segment lost 5 bases, leaving 3 bases of the junction unmatched. In germline, CDR1 is SEHNR, CDR2 FQNEAQ (reference sequence). This clone occurred once. Antigen unknown. This chain joins TRBV7-9 and TRBJ1-1; TRBD1 aligns across 9 bases. The origin of this receptor is an adult in good health. The sequencing used peripheral blood, collected on day 0 of MenACWY control vaccination. CDR3 coding DNA: TGTGCCAGCAGCCTACAGGGGGCTAACACTGAAGCTTTCTTT. It codes for CASSLQGANTEAFF. Variable domain in full (rest from reference TRBV7-9 and TRBJ1-1): DTGVSQNPRHKITKRGQNVTFRCDPISEHNRLYWYRQTLGQGPEFLTYFQNEAQLEKSRLLSDRFSAERPKGSFSTLEIQRTEQGDSAMYLCASSLQGANTEAFFGQGTRLTVV.